Below, 11 T cell receptor beta chains from the same sample are listed, as sequenced in a study of T cells in tuberculosis. Sequencing was performed with immunoSEQ multiplex PCR; in TCRdb, only in-frame clones are kept and a portion is missing. The repertoire holds roughly 34,000 clones, with about 85% as singletons. The time point here: new active TB diagnosis, blood taken before or within 7 days of starting treatment. The sample here was PBMCs, taken at tuberculosis diagnosis. These receptors were obtained from an adult with tuberculosis.

The genes are TRBV25-1 and TRBJ1-6, with D maybe TRBD1 (5 bases). There are 14 residues in the CDR3. V lost 4 bases and J 5 bases, leaving 9 bases between the germline ends. CDR1 is MGHDK, CDR2 SYGVNS, per germline. The CDR3 loop reads CASSVRVNNSPLHF. For the CDR3, the DNA is TGTGCCAGCAGTGTCAGGGTGAATAATTCACCCCTCCACTTT.

This chain connects TRBV7-8 to TRBJ2-2, with TRBD2 identical over 7 bases. With 4 bases clipped from V and 2 bases from J, the junction kept 4 bases outside the gene matches. Germline V CDR1 and CDR2: SGHVS, FQNEAQ. There are 15 residues in the CDR3. In DNA, the CDR3 is TGTGCCAGCAGCTCAAGCGGGGTCAACACCGGGGAGCTGTTTTTT. Its translation is CASSSSGVNTGELFF. Looking up the rest from reference TRBV7-8 and TRBJ2-2 gives the full variable domain: GAGVSQSPRYKVAKRGQDVALRCDPISGHVSLFWYQQALGQGPEFLTYFQNEAQLDKSGLPSDRFFAERPEGSVSTLKIQRTQQEDSAVYLCASSSSGVNTGELFFGEGSRLTVL.

This clone was detected once. V gene TRBV9 combines with J gene TRBJ1-5; D not certain. Deletions cut 0 bases from V and 0 bases from J, with 16 bases between. This CDR3 comprises 18 residues. From germline, CDR1 is SGDLS and CDR2 YYNGEE. CDR3 amino acids: CASSVERSRLNSNQPQHF. In nucleotides, the CDR3 is TGTGCCAGCAGCGTAGAGCGATCGAGGTTAAATAGCAATCAGCCCCAGCATTTT.

The genes are TRBV2 and TRBJ2-1, with 7 bases lining up with TRBD2. J gave up 10 bases and V 7 bases, and 13 bases lay outside the gene matches. There are 14 residues in the CDR3. The germline CDR1 and CDR2 sequences are SNHLY and FYNNEI. CDR3 nucleotides: TGTGCCAGCAAAGCGGGGCCCCTATTATGGGAGCAGTTCTTC. Translated, it gives CASKAGPLLWEQFF.

V usage is TRBV11-2 and J usage is TRBJ2-5; 9 bases are a match to TRBD2. The V gene end was trimmed by 4 bases and the J gene end by 5 bases; junction bases not matched to a gene: 8. CDR3 length: 15 residues. Per germline, CDR1 SGHAT and CDR2 FQNNGV. CDR3 sequence (DNA): TGTGCCAGCAGCTCTATAAGCGGGAGGATGGAGACCCAGTACTTC. This encodes CASSSISGRMETQYF.

In its sample, this clone was seen once. In DNA, the CDR3 is TGCGCCAGCAGCTTGGCCGGCCCGGGAGAGACCCAGTACTTC. It codes for CASSLAGPGETQYF. The V call is TRBV5-1, the J call TRBJ2-5; no clear D gene. The CDR3 covers 14 residues. V dropped 0 bases and J dropped 4 bases, with 10 bases sitting between them. Germline CDR1 and CDR2: SGHRS and YFSETQ.

This clone has only one observation. V is TRBV7-6 and J is TRBJ2-7; 11 nucleotides line up with TRBD2. Germline V gives CDR1 SGHVS, CDR2 FNYEAQ. The CDR3 covers 20 residues. Unmatched junction bases numbered 14, after V lost 1 base and J lost 0 bases. CDR3 region: CASSLGVASGGPGSSYEQYF. CDR3 coding DNA: TGTGCCAGCAGCTTAGGGGTGGCTAGCGGGGGGCCGGGAAGCTCCTACGAGCAGTACTTC.

About this clone: This CDR3 is also generated by other DNA sequences in the sample. The chain joins TRBV7-9 to TRBJ2-7; the D gene is possibly TRBD2 (5 bases). Germline CDR1 and CDR2: SEHNR and FQNEAQ (reference sequence). V lost 5 bases and J lost 4, with 9 bases in between. The CDR3 is 12 amino acids. CDR3 sequence (DNA): TGTGCCAGCAGCCCCGGAGGTTACGAGCAGTACTTC. Amino acids: CASSPGGYEQYF.

The chain joins TRBV4-3 to TRBJ2-5; D is ambiguous. CDR3 length: 15 amino acids. From germline, CDR1 is LGHNA and CDR2 YSLEER. The ends were cut back, 0 bases at V and 1 base at J, with 9 bases in the middle. Here the CDR3 reads CASSQDRSSQETQYF. The CDR3 DNA is TGCGCCAGCAGCCAAGATCGGTCAAGCCAAGAGACCCAGTACTTC.

This clone was observed a single time. V is TRBV4-3 and J is TRBJ2-1, with 10 bases identical to TRBD2. CDR3 length: 13 residues. From germline, CDR1 is LGHNA and CDR2 YSLEER. Trimming cost V 4 bases and J 10 bases; bases outside gene matches: 4. CDR3: CASSPTTSGEQFF. The CDR3 DNA follows: TGCGCCAGCAGCCCAACGACTAGCGGGGAGCAGTTCTTC.

By sample share, this clone is medium-sized. V gene TRBV28 combines with J gene TRBJ1-5; 7 nucleotides match TRBD1. V shed 4 bases and J 0 bases; nucleotides not matched to a gene: 12. This CDR3 is built from 18 residues. Germline-derived CDR1 and CDR2 are MDHEN and SYDVKM. CDR3: CASSYARDSPYSNQPQHF. The CDR3, as DNA: TGTGCCAGCAGTTATGCAAGGGACAGCCCTTATAGCAATCAGCCCCAGCATTTT.